A single sample is the source of the 29 T cell receptor beta chains below, sequenced in a study of cytomegalovirus exposure and HLA in healthy donors. Use of 60 Vbeta and 13 Jbeta primers characterized the PCR. Measured with immunoSEQ multiplex PCR; TCRdb has only the in-frame clones, and not every one. The table records 90,000 to 120,000 clones, roughly 70% of them present only once. Sequenced material: PBMCs. The receptors were gathered from a woman in her thirties or forties in good health and CMV-seropositive.

This chain uses TRBV30 with TRBJ2-2; D is undetermined. CDR3 length equals 12 residues. Trimming cost V 4 bases and J 6 bases, with 9 bases left between them. From germline, CDR1 is GTSNPN and CDR2 SVGIG (reference sequence). CDR3 amino acids: CAWTQTPGELFF. Here the CDR3 DNA reads TGTGCCTGGACCCAGACTCCCGGGGAGCTGTTTTTT.

The chain has TRBV27 and TRBJ1-1; D may be TRBD1 (6 bases). Germline V gene sequence: CDR1 MNHEY, CDR2 SMNVEV (reference sequence). V was trimmed by 8 bases and J by 0 bases, leaving 13 bases between them. CDR3 length: 14 amino acids. The DNA of the CDR3 is TGTGCCAGCTCCCGGGGGGCGGTGAACACTGAAGCTTTCTTT. It is translated as CASSRGAVNTEAFF.

In this sample, this clone turned up a few times. V is TRBV27 and J is TRBJ1-3; TRBD1 matches 9 bases. The junction had 12 bases not matched to a gene; V was cut back by 5 bases and J by 4 bases. There are 17 residues in the CDR3. Germline-derived CDR1 and CDR2 are MNHEY and SMNVEV (reference sequence). CDR3: CASSLTGRDRVGNTIYF. DNA of the CDR3: TGTGCCAGCAGTCTCACCGGCCGGGACAGGGTCGGAAACACCATATATTTT.

This clone has only one observation. The chain couples TRBV6-6 to TRBJ2-5; TRBD2 agrees at 8 bases. The germline CDR1 and CDR2 sequences are MNHNY and SVGAGI (reference sequence). CDR3 length equals 16 residues. V shed 6 bases, J shed 2 bases, and the junction held 11 bases outside the gene matches. The DNA for the CDR3 is TGTGCCAGCAGGAGATCGGGGCGGGGGGAGCAAGAGACCCAGTACTTC. Translated: CASRRSGRGEQETQYF.

This rearrangement joins TRBV15 to TRBJ2-5; tentative D call: TRBD2 (5 bases). The CDR3 totals 14 residues. V lost 1 base and J 1 base, leaving 7 bases between the germline ends. The germline CDR1 and CDR2 sequences are LNHNV and YYDKDF (reference sequence). CDR3: CATSRAGFQETQYF. The CDR3 nucleotides read TGTGCCACCAGCAGAGCGGGGTTCCAAGAGACCCAGTACTTC.

This clone showed up just a few times. J is TRBJ2-2 and V is TRBV2; TRBD2 agrees at 10 bases. Trimming removed 3 bases from V and 5 bases from J; junction bases left unmatched: 12. Germline CDR1 and CDR2: SNHLY and FYNNEI. The CDR3 is made up of 18 amino acids. Here the CDR3 reads CASSDSRLAGAGTGELFF. The CDR3 DNA follows: TGTGCCAGCAGTGATTCGCGCCTAGCGGGGGCAGGGACCGGGGAGCTGTTTTTT.

This clone was recorded only once. DNA for the CDR3: TGTGCCTGGAGTGGACAGGGAACTGAAGCTTTCTTT. It codes for CAWSGQGTEAFF. The V call is TRBV30, the J call TRBJ1-1; 7 bases are a match to TRBD1. Germline CDR1 GTSNPN, CDR2 SVGIG (reference sequence). This CDR3 is built from 12 residues. Trimming took 1 base from V and 5 from J; bases not matched to a gene: 1.

This clone showed up just a few times. This sequence joins TRBV6-1 and TRBJ1-5; tentative D call: TRBD1 (6 bases). The CDR3 is made up of 14 amino acids. Germline CDR1 is MNHNS and CDR2 is SASEGT. Trimming took off 6 bases at V and 4 bases at J, with 13 bases between the two ends. The CDR3 region has the DNA TGTGCCAGCAGACTCGGACAGATGAATCAGCCCCAGCATTTT. Amino acids: CASRLGQMNQPQHF.

The chain uses TRBV30 and TRBJ2-7; D gene uncertain. Trimming removed 0 bases from V and 3 bases from J, with 15 bases in between. CDR1 is GTSNPN, CDR2 SVGIG, per germline (reference sequence). The CDR3 runs 15 residues. The CDR3, as DNA: TGTGCCTGGAGTGTACCCGGTATTCCATTCTACGAGCAGTACTTC. Encoded protein: CAWSVPGIPFYEQYF.

This sequence joins TRBV9 and TRBJ2-3; TRBD2 aligns across 14 bases. Germline CDR1 and CDR2: SGDLS and YYNGEE. Trimming at V came to 4 bases and at J to 2 bases, leaving 3 bases not matched to a gene. The CDR3 length is 16 residues. The CDR3 here is CASSWTSGGSTDTQYF. The CDR3 DNA reads TGTGCCAGCAGCTGGACTAGCGGGGGGTCCACAGATACGCAGTATTTT.

The chain combines TRBV2 with TRBJ1-4; D uncertain. Trimming took off 3 bases at V and 3 bases at J, with 8 bases between the two ends. The germline gives CDR1 SNHLY, CDR2 FYNNEI. CDR3 length: 14 residues. CDR3 bases: TGTGCCAGCAGTGATGGCAGGTCTAATGAAAAACTGTTTTTT. This translates into CASSDGRSNEKLFF.

The V call is TRBV4-2, the J call TRBJ1-6; perhaps TRBD1 as D (5 bases). Germline V gives CDR1 LGHNA, CDR2 YNFKEQ. V was trimmed by 0 bases and J by 11 bases, leaving 14 bases between them. There are 15 residues in the CDR3. The CDR3 nucleotides read TGTGCCAGCAGCCAAGATGGAGGGGCCTCGGCACCCCTCCACTTT. It is translated as CASSQDGGASAPLHF.

The chain has TRBV4-1 and TRBJ2-5; 10 bases are a match to TRBD1. Losses at the gene ends were 3 bases for V and 1 base for J; bases not matched to a gene: 5. The CDR3 loop spans 16 amino acids. Germline V gene lookup returns CDR1 MGHRA and CDR2 YSYEKL. The CDR3 nucleotides read TGCGCCAGCAGCCATGGGGACAGGGGTTTCCAAGAGACCCAGTACTTC. Translation: CASSHGDRGFQETQYF.

This rearrangement joins TRBV6-4 to TRBJ2-3, with 8 bases fitting TRBD1. The germline V gene has CDR1 MRHNA and CDR2 SNTAGT. V gave up 4 bases and J gave up 2 bases; unmatched junction bases: 5. The CDR3 loop spans 15 amino acids. The CDR3 bases are TGTGCCAGCAGTGGCGGACAGGGTATCACAGATACGCAGTATTTT. This gives the protein CASSGGQGITDTQYF.

The chain recombines TRBV30 with TRBJ2-3; possibly TRBD2 for D (5 bases). V was trimmed by 4 bases and J by 2 bases, leaving 19 bases between them. Germline V gene lookup returns CDR1 GTSNPN and CDR2 SVGIG (reference sequence). This CDR3 spans 16 amino acids. The CDR3 region is CAWNPLSGIYTDTQYF. The DNA of the CDR3 is TGTGCCTGGAACCCCCTATCCGGGATATACACAGATACGCAGTATTTT.

The V gene is TRBV5-4, the J gene TRBJ1-2, with D perhaps matching TRBD1 (5 bases). The CDR3 sequence is 15 residues long. CDR1 and CDR2 from the germline V gene are SGHNT and YYREEE (reference sequence). V was pared by 4 bases and J by 2 bases, with 15 bases between. CDR3 protein: CASSRGLDTNYGYTF. For the CDR3, the DNA is TGTGCCAGCAGCCGAGGTTTGGACACGAACTATGGCTACACCTTC.

The chain links TRBV5-8 to TRBJ1-6; D perhaps matches TRBD1 (5 bases). There are 14 residues in the CDR3. V gave up 7 bases and J gave up 7 bases, with 15 bases separating them. Germline CDR1 and CDR2: SGHTS and YDEGEE. The CDR3 DNA reads as TGTGCCAGCTCCCTAGGGGCGGTAAATTCACCCCTCCACTTT. This sequence encodes CASSLGAVNSPLHF.

CDR3 protein: CAWIHLSGNTIYF. The DNA of the CDR3 is TGTGCCTGGATACACCTCTCTGGAAACACCATATATTTT. The chain uses TRBV30 and TRBJ1-3, with no clear D. Germline assignment: CDR1 GTSNPN and CDR2 SVGIG (reference sequence). Trimming left V 4 bases short and J 0 bases short, with 7 bases between. CDR3 length equals 13 residues.

This clone was found once. The chain combines TRBV6-1 with TRBJ2-7; perhaps TRBD1 as D (5 bases). Trimming pared 2 bases from V and 2 bases from J, leaving 10 bases between. The CDR3 has 14 residues. Germline-derived CDR1 and CDR2 are MNHNS and SASEGT. The CDR3 protein is CASSEWTTTYEQYF. The DNA for the CDR3 is TGTGCCAGCAGTGAATGGACAACCACCTACGAGCAGTACTTC.

The chain is built from TRBV13 and TRBJ1-5, with TRBD1 matching 9 bases. Trimming removed 0 bases from V and 4 bases from J; junction bases left unmatched: 1. The CDR3 spans 15 residues. Germline V gene sequence: CDR1 PRHDT, CDR2 FYEKMQ (reference sequence). The CDR3 sequence is CASSLGQGANQPQHF. The CDR3 region has the DNA TGTGCCAGCAGCTTAGGACAGGGGGCAAATCAGCCCCAGCATTTT.

The V and J genes are TRBV6-1 and TRBJ2-1; D remains unclear. V was cut by 7 bases and J by 8 bases, with 15 bases left in between. Germline lookup yields CDR1 MNHNS and CDR2 SASEGT. CDR3 length: 13 residues. CDR3 protein: CASTKQPYDEQFF. The CDR3 DNA reads TGTGCCAGCACTAAACAGCCTTATGATGAGCAGTTCTTC.

V gene TRBV7-2 combines with J gene TRBJ2-3; D might be TRBD2 (6 bases). Germline lookup yields CDR1 SGHTA and CDR2 FQGNSA. The ends were cut back, 2 bases at V and 7 bases at J, with 16 bases in the middle. CDR3 size: 15 residues. The CDR3 region has the DNA TGTGCCAGCAGCTTACATCGGGAGAGATCAAATACGCAGTATTTT. This gives the protein CASSLHRERSNTQYF.

This chain links TRBV2 with TRBJ1-1, with TRBD1 matching 8 bases. CDR3 size: 13 residues. The germline V gene encodes CDR1 SNHLY and CDR2 FYNNEI. The V and J ends lost 7 bases and 3 bases, in that order; junction bases with no gene match: 4. The CDR3 nucleotides are TGTGCCAGCACTGGCAGGGGGCACACTGAAGCTTTCTTT. It codes for CASTGRGHTEAFF.

The CDR3 is CASSYTGGHGNTIYF. For the CDR3, the DNA is TGTGCCAGCAGTTACACAGGGGGCCATGGAAACACCATATATTTT. The rearrangement uses TRBV6-6 and TRBJ1-3; TRBD1 matches at 9 bases. Looked up from germline, CDR1 is MNHNY and CDR2 is SVGAGI (reference sequence). The CDR3 sequence is 15 residues long. After removal of 2 bases from V and 3 bases from J, the junction contained 2 bases not matched to a gene.

The rearrangement uses TRBV2 and TRBJ2-5; 7 nucleotides align to TRBD1. The J call may be in error: the DNA end matches TRBJ2-7 better. The CDR3 has 13 residues. Germline CDR1 and CDR2: SNHLY and FYNNEI. The CDR3 DNA follows: TGTGCCAGCAAGTGGGACAGCTCCTACGAGCAGTACTTC. It specifies CASKWDSSYEQYF.

The chain uses TRBV7-9 and TRBJ2-1; weak D call: TRBD2 (7 bases). The CDR3 contains 15 residues. V shed 1 base and J shed 4 bases, with 11 bases lying between them. Germline V gene sequence: CDR1 SEHNR, CDR2 FQNEAQ (reference sequence). CDR3: CASSLVQGGYNEQFF. CDR3 nucleotides: TGTGCCAGCAGCTTAGTACAGGGAGGGTACAATGAGCAGTTCTTC. Full variable domain (missing parts from reference TRBV7-9 and TRBJ2-1): DTGVSQNPRHKITKRGQNVTFRCDPISEHNRLYWYRQTLGQGPEFLTYFQNEAQLEKSRLLSDRFSAERPKGSFSTLEIQRTEQGDSAMYLCASSLVQGGYNEQFFGPGTRLTVL.

This CDR3 reads CASSPRAGGGFNSPLHF. The CDR3 DNA reads as TGTGCCAGCAGCCCGCGGGCAGGGGGTGGATTTAATTCACCCCTCCACTTT. This chain connects TRBV5-6 to TRBJ1-6; 7 positions agree with TRBD1. Germline-derived CDR1 and CDR2 are SGHDT and YYEEEE. The CDR3 length is 17 residues. V trimming: 4 bases; J trimming: 6 bases; junction bases outside the gene matches: 13.

The V call is TRBV7-2, the J call TRBJ2-2, with 7 bases that match TRBD2. The CDR3 is 16 residues long. Germline V gives CDR1 SGHTA, CDR2 FQGNSA. V trimming: 2 bases; J trimming: 4 bases; junction bases outside the gene matches: 7. CDR3 protein: CASSLLAGDLTGELFF. The CDR3 region has the DNA TGTGCCAGCAGCTTACTCGCGGGGGACCTCACCGGGGAGCTGTTTTTT.

The chain uses TRBV10-1 and TRBJ1-1; tentatively, D is TRBD1 (5 bases). The CDR3 consists of 17 residues. Trimming took 0 bases from V and 1 from J, leaving 15 bases between them. CDR1 and CDR2 from the germline V gene are WNHNN and SYGVQD (reference sequence). The CDR3 DNA reads as TGCGCCAGCAGTGAGTCGGGGCGGCCGCCCCAGAACACTGAAGCTTTCTTT. Translating it yields CASSESGRPPQNTEAFF.